Listed here are 2 T cell receptor beta chains from one sample, sequenced in a study of T-cell reconstitution after alpha-beta-depleted transplantation in children. Researchers prepared the TCRbeta library using unique molecular identifiers, the study reports. TCRdb analysed the PCR reads with MiXCR anew, one entry per CDR3 protein. The table lists around 600,000 distinct CDR3 sequences, around 16% of them singletons. Sequencing was performed on PBMCs from the stem cell graft donor, taken from the stem cell graft. These receptors all come from a human donor who donated a stem cell graft to a child with acute myeloid leukemia.

This clonotype showed up many times. This chain connects TRBV20-1 to TRBJ1-2; TRBD1 agrees at 10 bases. The germline V gene has CDR1 DFQATT and CDR2 SNEGSKA (reference sequence). There are 13 residues in the CDR3. V lost 5 bases, J lost 5 bases, and 5 bases stayed unmatched. Here the CDR3 DNA reads TGCAGTGCTGGCGGGACAGGGGCTTATGGCTACACCTTC. Encoded protein: CSAGGTGAYGYTF.

V gene TRBV7-2 combines with J gene TRBJ2-2; D ambiguous. From germline, CDR1 is SGHTA and CDR2 FQGNSA. The ends were cut back, 1 base at V and 0 bases at J, with 9 bases in the middle. The CDR3 has 16 amino acids. CDR3 sequence reads: CASSLVGVTNTGELFF. The CDR3 DNA reads TGTGCCAGCAGCTTAGTTGGGGTCACGAACACCGGGGAGCTGTTTTTT.